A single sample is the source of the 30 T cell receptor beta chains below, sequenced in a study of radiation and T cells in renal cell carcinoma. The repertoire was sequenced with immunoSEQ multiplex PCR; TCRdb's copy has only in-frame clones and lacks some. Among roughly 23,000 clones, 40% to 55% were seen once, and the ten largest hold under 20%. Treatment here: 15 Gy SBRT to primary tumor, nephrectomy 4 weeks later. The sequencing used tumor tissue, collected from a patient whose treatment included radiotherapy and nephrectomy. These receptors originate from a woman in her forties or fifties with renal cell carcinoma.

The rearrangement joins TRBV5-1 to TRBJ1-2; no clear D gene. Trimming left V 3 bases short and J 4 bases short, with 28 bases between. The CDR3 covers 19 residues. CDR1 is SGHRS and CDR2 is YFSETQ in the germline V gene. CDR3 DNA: TGCGCCAGCAGCTCAATCCCGCGTATCCGCCAGAACGTAAGCTATGGCTACACCTTC. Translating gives CASSSIPRIRQNVSYGYTF.

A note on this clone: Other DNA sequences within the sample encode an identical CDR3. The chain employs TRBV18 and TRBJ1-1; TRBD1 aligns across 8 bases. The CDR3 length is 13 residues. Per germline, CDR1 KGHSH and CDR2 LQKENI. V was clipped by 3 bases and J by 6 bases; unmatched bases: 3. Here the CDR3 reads CASSPGQGAEAFF. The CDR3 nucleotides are TGTGCCAGCTCACCCGGACAGGGCGCTGAAGCTTTCTTT.

CDR3 sequence (DNA): TGTGCCAGCAGCCAAGCTTCGGCGCTACAAACTGAAGCTTTCTTT. Amino acids: CASSQASALQTEAFF. This sequence joins TRBV14 and TRBJ1-1; D is unclear. The ends were cut back, 1 base at V and 5 bases at J, with 14 bases in the middle. Germline V CDR1 and CDR2: SGHDN, FVKESK. The length of the CDR3 is 15 residues.

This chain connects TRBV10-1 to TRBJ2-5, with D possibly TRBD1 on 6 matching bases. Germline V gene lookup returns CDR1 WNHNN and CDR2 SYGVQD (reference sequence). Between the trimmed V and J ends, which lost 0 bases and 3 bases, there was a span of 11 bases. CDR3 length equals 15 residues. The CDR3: CASSESWSGEETQYF. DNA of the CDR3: TGCGCCAGCAGTGAGTCATGGTCAGGGGAAGAGACCCAGTACTTC.

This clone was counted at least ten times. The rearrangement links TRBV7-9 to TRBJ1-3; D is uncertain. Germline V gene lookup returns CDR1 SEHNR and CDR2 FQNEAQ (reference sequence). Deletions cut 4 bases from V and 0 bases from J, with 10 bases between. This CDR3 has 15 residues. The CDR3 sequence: CASSSRVSSGNTIYF. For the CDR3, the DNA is TGTGCCAGCAGCTCGCGGGTCTCCTCTGGAAACACCATATATTTT. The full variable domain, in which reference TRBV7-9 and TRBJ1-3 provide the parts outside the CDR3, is DTGVSQNPRHKITKRGQNVTFRCDPISEHNRLYWYRQTLGQGPEFLTYFQNEAQLEKSRLLSDRFSAERPKGSFSTLEIQRTEQGDSAMYLCASSSRVSSGNTIYFGEGSWLTVV.

The CDR3 DNA reads TGTGCCAGCAGCCACGGTGGGACAGGGGTACCGGGTGAGCAGTTCTTC. Translated, it gives CASSHGGTGVPGEQFF. The V gene is TRBV4-2, the J gene TRBJ2-1; 10 bases line up with TRBD1. Germline V gives CDR1 LGHNA, CDR2 YNFKEQ. This CDR3 spans 16 amino acids. V gave up 3 bases and J gave up 9 bases; unmatched junction bases: 11.

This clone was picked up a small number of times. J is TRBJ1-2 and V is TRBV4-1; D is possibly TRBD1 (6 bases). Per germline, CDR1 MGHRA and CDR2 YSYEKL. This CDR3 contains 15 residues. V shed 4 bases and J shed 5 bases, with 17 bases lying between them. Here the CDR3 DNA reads TGCGCCAGCAGCCCCAGCGGAGGGGGATCATATGGCTACACCTTC. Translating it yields CASSPSGGGSYGYTF.

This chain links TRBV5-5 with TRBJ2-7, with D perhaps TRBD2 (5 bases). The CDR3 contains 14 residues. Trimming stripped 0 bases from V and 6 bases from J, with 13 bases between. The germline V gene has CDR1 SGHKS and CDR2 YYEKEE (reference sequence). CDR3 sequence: CASSLAGVLLEQYF. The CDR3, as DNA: TGTGCCAGCAGCTTGGCCGGGGTCCTCCTCGAGCAGTACTTC. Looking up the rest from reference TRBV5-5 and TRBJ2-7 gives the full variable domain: DAGVTQSPTHLIKTRGQQVTLRCSPISGHKSVSWYQQVLGQGPQFIFQYYEKEERGRGNFPDRFSARQFPNYSSELNVNALLLGDSALYLCASSLAGVLLEQYFGPGTRLTVT.

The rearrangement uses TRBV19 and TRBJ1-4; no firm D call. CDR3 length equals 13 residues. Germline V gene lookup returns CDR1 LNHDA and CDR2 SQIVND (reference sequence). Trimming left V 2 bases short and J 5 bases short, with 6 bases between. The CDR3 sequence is CASSIWANEKLFF. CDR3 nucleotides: TGTGCCAGTAGTATATGGGCGAATGAAAAACTGTTTTTT. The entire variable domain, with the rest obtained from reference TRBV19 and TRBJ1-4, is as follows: DGGITQSPKYLFRKEGQNVTLSCEQNLNHDAMYWYRQDPGQGLRLIYYSQIVNDFQKGDIAEGYSVSREKKESFPLTVTSAQKNPTAFYLCASSIWANEKLFFGSGTQLSVL.

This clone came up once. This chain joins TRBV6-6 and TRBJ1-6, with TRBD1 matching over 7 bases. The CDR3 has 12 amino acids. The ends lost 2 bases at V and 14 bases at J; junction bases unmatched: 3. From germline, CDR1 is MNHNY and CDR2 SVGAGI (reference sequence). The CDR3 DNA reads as TGTGCCAGCAGTTACCGGACAGGCACCCTCCACTTT. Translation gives CASSYRTGTLHF.

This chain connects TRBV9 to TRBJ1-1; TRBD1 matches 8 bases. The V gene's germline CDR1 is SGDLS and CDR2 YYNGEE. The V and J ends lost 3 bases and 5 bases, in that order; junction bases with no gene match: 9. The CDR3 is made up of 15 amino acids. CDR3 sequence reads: CASSAAQGARTEAFF. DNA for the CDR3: TGTGCCAGCAGCGCAGCGCAGGGGGCGCGAACTGAAGCTTTCTTT.

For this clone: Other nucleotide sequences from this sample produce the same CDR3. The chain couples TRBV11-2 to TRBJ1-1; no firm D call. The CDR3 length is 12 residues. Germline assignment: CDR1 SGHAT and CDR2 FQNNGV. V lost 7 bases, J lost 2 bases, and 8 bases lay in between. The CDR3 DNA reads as TGTGCCAGCAACCGACCCAACACTGAAGCTTTCTTT. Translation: CASNRPNTEAFF.

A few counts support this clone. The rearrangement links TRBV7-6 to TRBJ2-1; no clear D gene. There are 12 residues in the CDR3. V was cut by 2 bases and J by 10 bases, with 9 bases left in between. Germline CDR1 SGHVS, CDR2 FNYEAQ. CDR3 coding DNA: TGTGCCAGCAGCTTACCCCAAGGGGAGCAGTTCTTC. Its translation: CASSLPQGEQFF.

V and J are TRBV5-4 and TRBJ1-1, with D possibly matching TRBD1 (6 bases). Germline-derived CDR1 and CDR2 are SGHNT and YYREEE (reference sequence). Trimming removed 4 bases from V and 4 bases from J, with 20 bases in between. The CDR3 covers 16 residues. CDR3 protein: CASSQGRLKWGTEAFF. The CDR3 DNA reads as TGTGCCAGCAGCCAGGGGAGACTGAAATGGGGCACTGAAGCTTTCTTT.

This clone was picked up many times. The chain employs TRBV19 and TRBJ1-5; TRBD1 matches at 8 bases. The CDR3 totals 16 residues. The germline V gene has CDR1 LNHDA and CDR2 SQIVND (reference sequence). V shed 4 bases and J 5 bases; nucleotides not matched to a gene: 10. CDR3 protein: CASSTNSDREDQPQHF. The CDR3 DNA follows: TGTGCCAGTAGTACGAACTCGGACAGGGAGGATCAGCCCCAGCATTTT.

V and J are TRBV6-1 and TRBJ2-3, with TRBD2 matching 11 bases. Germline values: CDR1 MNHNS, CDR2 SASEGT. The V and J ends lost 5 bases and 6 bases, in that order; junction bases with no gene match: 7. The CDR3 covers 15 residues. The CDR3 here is CASSPLAGGRDTQYF. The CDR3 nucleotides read TGTGCCAGCAGTCCCCTAGCGGGGGGCCGTGATACGCAGTATTTT.

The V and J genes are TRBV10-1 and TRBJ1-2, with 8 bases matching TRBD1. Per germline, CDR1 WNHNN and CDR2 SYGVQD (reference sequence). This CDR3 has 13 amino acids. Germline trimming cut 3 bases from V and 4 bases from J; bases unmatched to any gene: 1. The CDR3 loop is CASSDDRGYGYTF. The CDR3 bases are TGCGCCAGCAGTGACGACAGGGGCTATGGCTACACCTTC.

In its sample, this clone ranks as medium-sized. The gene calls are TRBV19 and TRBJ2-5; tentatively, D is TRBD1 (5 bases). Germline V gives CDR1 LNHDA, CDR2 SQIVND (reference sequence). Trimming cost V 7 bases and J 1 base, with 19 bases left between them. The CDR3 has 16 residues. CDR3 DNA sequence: TGTGCCAGTACCAAAAATGGGGCAGGGCTCCAAGAGACCCAGTACTTC. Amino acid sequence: CASTKNGAGLQETQYF.

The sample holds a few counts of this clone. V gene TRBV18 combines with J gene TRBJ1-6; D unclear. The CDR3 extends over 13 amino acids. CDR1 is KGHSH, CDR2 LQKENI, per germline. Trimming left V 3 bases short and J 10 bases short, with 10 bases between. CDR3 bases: TGTGCCAGCTCACCGGCGGGGAGGTCACCCCTCCACTTT. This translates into CASSPAGRSPLHF. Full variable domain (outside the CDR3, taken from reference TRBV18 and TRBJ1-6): NAGVMQNPRHLVRRRGQEARLRCSPMKGHSHVYWYRQLPEEGLKFMVYLQKENIIDESGMPKERFSAEFPKEGPSILRIQQVVRGDSAAYFCASSPAGRSPLHFGNGTRLTVT.

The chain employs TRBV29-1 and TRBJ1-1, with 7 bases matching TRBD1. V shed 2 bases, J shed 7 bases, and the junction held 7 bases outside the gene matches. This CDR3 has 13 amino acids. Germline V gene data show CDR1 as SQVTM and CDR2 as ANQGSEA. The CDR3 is CSVETGTAIEAFF. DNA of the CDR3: TGCAGCGTTGAAACCGGGACAGCTATTGAAGCTTTCTTT. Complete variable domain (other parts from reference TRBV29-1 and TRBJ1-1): SAVISQKPSRDICQRGTSLTIQCQVDSQVTMMFWYRQQPGQSLTLIATANQGSEATYESGFVIDKFPISRPNLTFSTLTVSNMSPEDSSIYLCSVETGTAIEAFFGQGTRLTVV.

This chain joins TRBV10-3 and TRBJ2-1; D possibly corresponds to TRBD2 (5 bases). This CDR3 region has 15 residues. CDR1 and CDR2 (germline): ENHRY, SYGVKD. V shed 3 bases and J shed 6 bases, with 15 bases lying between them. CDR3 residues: CAISEVLGPSNEQFF. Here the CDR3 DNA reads TGTGCCATCAGTGAAGTACTAGGCCCTTCCAATGAGCAGTTCTTC.

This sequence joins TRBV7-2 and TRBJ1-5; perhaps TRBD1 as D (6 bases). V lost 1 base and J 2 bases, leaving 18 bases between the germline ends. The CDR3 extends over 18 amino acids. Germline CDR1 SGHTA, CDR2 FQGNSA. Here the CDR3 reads CASSLVGTTISGNQPQHF. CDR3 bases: TGTGCCAGCAGCTTAGTGGGGACAACGATATCCGGCAATCAGCCCCAGCATTTT.

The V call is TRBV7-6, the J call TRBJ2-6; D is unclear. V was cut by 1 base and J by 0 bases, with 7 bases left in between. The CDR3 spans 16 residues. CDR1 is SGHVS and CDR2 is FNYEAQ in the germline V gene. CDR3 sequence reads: CASSLVAGSGANVLTF. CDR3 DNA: TGTGCCAGCAGCTTAGTTGCAGGCTCTGGGGCCAACGTCCTGACTTTC.

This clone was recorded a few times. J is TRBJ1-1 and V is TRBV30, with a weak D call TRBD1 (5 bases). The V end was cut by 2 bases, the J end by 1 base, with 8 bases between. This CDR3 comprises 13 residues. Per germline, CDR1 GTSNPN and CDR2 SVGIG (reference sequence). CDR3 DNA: TGTGCCTGGAGTCGGGGCCCGAACACTGAAGCTTTCTTT. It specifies CAWSRGPNTEAFF.

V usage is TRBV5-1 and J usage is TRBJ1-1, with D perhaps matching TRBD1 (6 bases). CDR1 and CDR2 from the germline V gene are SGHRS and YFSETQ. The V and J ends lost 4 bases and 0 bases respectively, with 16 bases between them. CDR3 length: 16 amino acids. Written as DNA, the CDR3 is TGCGCCAGCAGCAACCGGGACATCACTATGAACACTGAAGCTTTCTTT. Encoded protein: CASSNRDITMNTEAFF.

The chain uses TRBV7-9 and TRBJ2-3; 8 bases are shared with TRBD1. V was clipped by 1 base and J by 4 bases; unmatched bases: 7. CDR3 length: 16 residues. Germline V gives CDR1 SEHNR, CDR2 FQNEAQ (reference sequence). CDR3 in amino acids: CASSLGVQGGADTQYF. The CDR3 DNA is TGTGCCAGCAGCTTAGGCGTACAGGGGGGCGCAGATACGCAGTATTTT.

CDR3 sequence (DNA): TGTGCCAGCAAGATACAGGGAGATAATTCACCCCTCCACTTT. Translating gives CASKIQGDNSPLHF. The V gene is TRBV6-5, the J gene TRBJ1-6, with D possibly being TRBD1 (6 bases). Germline CDR1 and CDR2: MNHEY and SVGAGI. CDR3 size: 14 residues. V lost 7 bases to trimming and J lost 5 bases, with 12 bases between them.

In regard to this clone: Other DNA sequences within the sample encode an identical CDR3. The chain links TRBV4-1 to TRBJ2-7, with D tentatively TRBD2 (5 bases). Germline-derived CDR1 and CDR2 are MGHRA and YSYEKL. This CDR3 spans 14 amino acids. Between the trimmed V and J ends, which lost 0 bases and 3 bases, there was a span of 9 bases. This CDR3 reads CASSQDIGGYEQYF. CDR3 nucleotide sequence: TGCGCCAGCAGCCAAGATATTGGAGGCTACGAGCAGTACTTC.

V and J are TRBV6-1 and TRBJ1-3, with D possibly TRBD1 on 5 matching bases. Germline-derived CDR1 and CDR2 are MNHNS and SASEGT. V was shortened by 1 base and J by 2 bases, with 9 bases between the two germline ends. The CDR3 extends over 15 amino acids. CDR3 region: CASSEVGGPGNTIYF. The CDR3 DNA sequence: TGTGCCAGCAGTGAAGTTGGGGGACCTGGAAACACCATATATTTT.

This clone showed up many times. In DNA, the CDR3 is TGCGCCAGCAGCCACACAGGGGCGTCTACCTACGAGCAGTACTTC. Translating gives CASSHTGASTYEQYF. V gene TRBV4-1 combines with J gene TRBJ2-7; 7 bases map to TRBD1. The germline V gene encodes CDR1 MGHRA and CDR2 YSYEKL. V lost 3 bases, J lost 2 bases, and 7 bases stayed unmatched. CDR3 size: 15 residues.